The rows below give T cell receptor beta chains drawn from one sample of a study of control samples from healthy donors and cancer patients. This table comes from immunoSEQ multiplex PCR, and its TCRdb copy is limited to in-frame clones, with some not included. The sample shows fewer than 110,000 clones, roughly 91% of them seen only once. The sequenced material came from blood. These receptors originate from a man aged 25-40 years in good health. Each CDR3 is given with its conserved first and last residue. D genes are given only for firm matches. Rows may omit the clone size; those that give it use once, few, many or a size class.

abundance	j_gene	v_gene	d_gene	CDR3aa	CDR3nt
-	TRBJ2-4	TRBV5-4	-	CASSLVAKNIQYF	TGTGCCAGCAGCTTGGTAGCCAAAAACATTCAGTACTTC
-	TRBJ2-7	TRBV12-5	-	CASLRSRAGEQYF	TGTGCTAGTTTAAGGTCCCGCGCGGGCGAGCAGTACTTC
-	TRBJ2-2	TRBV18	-	CASSPPSPGQVARGGELFF	TGTGCCAGCTCACCACCGAGCCCGGGCCAGGTGGCAAGAGGCGGGGAGCTGTTTTTT
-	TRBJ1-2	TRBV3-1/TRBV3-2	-	CASSQGAIYGYTF	TGTGCCAGCAGCCAAGGGGCTATCTATGGCTACACCTTC
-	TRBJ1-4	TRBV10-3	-	CAIESGAGGKLFF	TGTGCCATTGAATCGGGGGCCGGGGGAAAACTGTTTTTT
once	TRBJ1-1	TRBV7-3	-	CASSPLGGGYTEAFF	TGTGCCAGCAGCCCTCTTGGGGGCGGATACACTGAAGCTTTCTTT
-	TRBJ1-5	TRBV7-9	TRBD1	CASSLATGNQPQHF	TGTGCCAGCAGCCTGGCGACAGGGAATCAGCCCCAGCATTTT
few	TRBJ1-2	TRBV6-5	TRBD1	CASSRGPNYGYTF	TGTGCCAGCAGTAGGGGGCCTAACTATGGCTACACCTTC
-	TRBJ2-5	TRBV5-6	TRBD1	CASSLIRQGGETQYF	TGTGCCAGCAGCTTGATCCGACAGGGGGGCGAGACCCAGTACTTC
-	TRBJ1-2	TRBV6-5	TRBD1	CASSTGGVGYTF	TGTGCCAGCAGCACAGGGGGCGTTGGTTACACCTTC
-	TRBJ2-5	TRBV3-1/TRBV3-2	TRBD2	CASSQEGTSRNQETQYF	TGTGCCAGCAGCCAAGAAGGGACTAGCAGAAACCAAGAGACCCAGTACTTC
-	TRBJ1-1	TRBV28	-	CASSHRWGNTEAFF	TGTGCCAGCAGCCATCGGTGGGGGAACACTGAAGCTTTCTTT
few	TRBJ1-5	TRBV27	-	CASSFPQHF	TGTGCCAGCAGTTTTCCCCAGCATTTT
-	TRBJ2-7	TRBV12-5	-	CASGLTLRGELPYEQYF	TGTGCTAGTGGTTTGACTCTCAGGGGGGAGCTACCCTACGAGCAGTACTTC
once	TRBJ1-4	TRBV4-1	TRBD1	CASSQVGTGWEKLFF	TGCGCCAGCAGCCAAGTAGGGACAGGGTGGGAAAAACTGTTTTTT
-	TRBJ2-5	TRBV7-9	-	CASSPVPFLETQYF	TGTGCCAGCAGCCCAGTGCCATTTCTTGAGACCCAGTACTTC
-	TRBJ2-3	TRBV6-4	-	CASSAGRGASDTQYF	TGTGCCAGCAGTGCTGGACGGGGGGCGTCAGATACGCAGTATTTT
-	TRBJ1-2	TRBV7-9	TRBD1	CASSPKLSGGYGYTF	TGTGCCAGCAGCCCCAAGCTTTCAGGGGGCTATGGCTACACCTTC
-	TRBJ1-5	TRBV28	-	CASSFPLDGTSNQPQHF	TGTGCCAGCAGTTTCCCCCTGGACGGAACTAGCAATCAGCCCCAGCATTTT